A single sample is the source of the 22 T cell receptor beta chains below, sequenced in a study of cytomegalovirus exposure and HLA in healthy donors. 60 Vbeta and 13 Jbeta primers were used in PCR. Sequencing was performed with immunoSEQ multiplex PCR; in TCRdb, only in-frame clones are kept and a portion is missing. There are some 140,000 clones in the sample; around 79% occur only once, and about 3% lies in the top ten. Sequencing was done on a sample of PBMCs. The receptors shown here come from a female donor in good health and CMV-seronegative.

The genes are TRBV28 and TRBJ1-5; 7 bases agree with TRBD1. CDR1 is MDHEN, CDR2 SYDVKM, per germline. The CDR3 spans 17 residues. V lost 5 bases to trimming and J lost 2 bases; unmatched junction nucleotides: 12. CDR3 DNA sequence: TGTGCCAGCAGTCCCCGACAGGGCGGGCTGGGCAATCAGCCCCAGCATTTT. Residues: CASSPRQGGLGNQPQHF.

This sequence joins TRBV2 and TRBJ1-4; TRBD1 agrees at 8 bases. The junction had 4 bases not matched to a gene; V was cut back by 5 bases and J by 5 bases. The CDR3 totals 14 residues. The V gene's germline CDR1 is SNHLY and CDR2 FYNNEI. The CDR3, as DNA: TGTGCCAGCAGTCCGACAGGGGTGAATGAAAAACTGTTTTTT. This codes for CASSPTGVNEKLFF.

This clone was detected once. This chain uses TRBV7-2 with TRBJ1-1, with D hard to call. Germline CDR1 reads SGHTA; CDR2 reads FQGNSA. CDR3 length: 17 residues. Trimming cost V 1 base and J 0 bases, with 15 bases left between them. The CDR3: CASSLGYGGFMNTEAFF. The CDR3 coding sequence is TGTGCCAGCAGCTTAGGATATGGAGGGTTCATGAACACTGAAGCTTTCTTT.

This chain links TRBV7-2 with TRBJ2-7; D gene ambiguous. The germline V gene has CDR1 SGHTA and CDR2 FQGNSA. The CDR3 runs to 14 residues. Trimming removed 6 bases at V and 2 bases at J, with 14 bases between. CDR3 in amino acids: CASSSREAPYEQYF. For the CDR3, the DNA is TGTGCCAGCAGTAGCAGAGAGGCGCCCTACGAGCAGTACTTC.

V gene TRBV5-4 combines with J gene TRBJ1-1; D not resolved. This CDR3 is built from 13 residues. V gave up 0 bases and J gave up 3 bases, with 6 bases separating them. The V gene's germline CDR1 is SGHNT and CDR2 YYREEE (reference sequence). CDR3 nucleotides: TGTGCCAGCAGCTTGGAACAGTACACTGAAGCTTTCTTT. Its protein product is CASSLEQYTEAFF.

This clone was picked up one time. The chain employs TRBV7-6 and TRBJ2-5; D is uncertain. V lost 5 bases to trimming and J lost 5 bases, with 15 bases between them. The germline V gene has CDR1 SGHVS and CDR2 FNYEAQ. This CDR3 comprises 14 residues. The CDR3 region has the DNA TGTGCCAGCAGCCCGGGTCCCATGTGGGAGACCCAGTACTTC. It yields the protein CASSPGPMWETQYF.

The chain links TRBV10-3 to TRBJ2-1; D uncertain. Deletions cut 4 bases from V and 8 bases from J, with 6 bases between. The CDR3 is made up of 11 amino acids. Germline V CDR1 and CDR2: ENHRY, SYGVKD. This CDR3 is CAISAEDEQFF. The CDR3 DNA sequence: TGTGCCATCAGTGCTGAGGATGAGCAGTTCTTC.

The sample holds a few counts of this clone. The chain couples TRBV6-5 to TRBJ1-3, with 8 bases identical to TRBD1. The V gene end was trimmed by 5 bases and the J gene end by 3 bases; junction bases not matched to a gene: 6. The V gene's germline CDR1 is MNHEY and CDR2 SVGAGI. This CDR3 has 15 residues. For the CDR3, the DNA is TGTGCCAGCAGTACCCGGGACAGGAATGGAAACACCATATATTTT. Translated: CASSTRDRNGNTIYF.

The chain is built from TRBV5-1 and TRBJ2-3, with D perhaps TRBD1 (6 bases). The CDR3 runs to 13 residues. Germline V CDR1 and CDR2: SGHRS, YFSETQ. The V end was cut by 0 bases, the J end by 4 bases, with 6 bases between. The CDR3 nucleotides read TGCGCCAGCAGCTTGGACAGGGCAGATACGCAGTATTTT. It is translated as CASSLDRADTQYF. Full variable domain (rest looked up from reference TRBV5-1 and TRBJ2-3): KAGVTQTPRYLIKTRGQQVTLSCSPISGHRSVSWYQQTPGQGLQFLFEYFSETQRNKGNFPGRFSGRQFSNSRSEMNVSTLELGDSALYLCASSLDRADTQYFGPGTRLTVL.

The chain joins TRBV6-5 to TRBJ2-3; 9 bases agree with TRBD2. Germline CDR1 is MNHEY and CDR2 is SVGAGI. The CDR3 covers 15 residues. J gave up 6 bases and V 5 bases, and 9 bases lay outside the gene matches. This CDR3 reads CASSQTGTSYDTQYF. The CDR3 DNA sequence: TGTGCCAGCAGTCAAACCGGGACTAGCTACGATACGCAGTATTTT.

The V and J genes are TRBV7-2 and TRBJ2-5, with D unclear. Germline values: CDR1 SGHTA, CDR2 FQGNSA. This CDR3 spans 13 amino acids. Trimming removed 5 bases from V and 4 bases from J, with 11 bases in between. The CDR3 sequence: CASSPRLGETQYF. CDR3 sequence (DNA): TGTGCCAGCAGCCCACGTCTCGGAGAGACCCAGTACTTC.

This chain uses TRBV7-8 with TRBJ2-1, with D uncertain. Trimming left V 7 bases short and J 4 bases short, with 17 bases between. This CDR3 contains 15 residues. Germline CDR1 and CDR2: SGHVS and FQNEAQ. CDR3 sequence: CASKPRVPSYNEQFF. CDR3 DNA: TGTGCCAGCAAGCCCCGGGTGCCCTCATACAATGAGCAGTTCTTC.

This chain uses TRBV20-1 with TRBJ2-7; D is perhaps TRBD2 (6 bases). Germline V gene lookup returns CDR1 DFQATT and CDR2 SNEGSKA (reference sequence). Trimming shortened V by 6 bases and J by 9 bases, and 15 bases separated the two germline ends. This CDR3 spans 11 amino acids. The CDR3 coding sequence is TGCAGTGCCCAGGAGGAGGGTAGGCAGTACTTC. It yields the protein CSAQEEGRQYF.

The table lists this clone with a few counts. This chain's CDR3 is CASRRGTGGKDEQFF. CDR3 nucleotide sequence: TGTGCCAGCAGGCGAGGGACAGGGGGCAAGGATGAGCAGTTCTTC. V usage is TRBV6-1 and J usage is TRBJ2-1, with 12 positions matching TRBD1. CDR1 MNHNS and CDR2 SASEGT come from the germline V gene. V lost 6 bases to trimming and J lost 8 bases; unmatched junction nucleotides: 8. The CDR3 is 15 amino acids.

V is TRBV29-1 and J is TRBJ2-2; D is unresolved. Per germline, CDR1 SQVTM and CDR2 ANQGSEA. Trimming removed 3 bases from V and 4 bases from J, with 6 bases in between. There are 12 residues in the CDR3. The CDR3 nucleotides read TGCAGCGTTGAGGCTTTCACCGGGGAGCTGTTTTTT. This encodes CSVEAFTGELFF.

The genes are TRBV28 and TRBJ1-6; TRBD1 might be the D (6 bases). Germline values: CDR1 MDHEN, CDR2 SYDVKM. This CDR3 is built from 13 residues. V gave up 8 bases and J gave up 11 bases, with 16 bases separating them. CDR3 DNA sequence: TGTGCCAGCGTGTGGGGGGAGGGGGCACCCCTCCACTTT. Protein product: CASVWGEGAPLHF.

The rearrangement uses TRBV4-3 and TRBJ2-3; 10 bases are a match to TRBD2. V lost 0 bases, J lost 0 bases, and 6 bases stayed unmatched. There are 18 residues in the CDR3. Per the germline V gene, CDR1 is LGHNA and CDR2 is YSLEER. The DNA of the CDR3 is TGCGCCAGCAGCCAAGAAGGGAGAGCGGGGGGGAGCACAGATACGCAGTATTTT. Encoded protein: CASSQEGRAGGSTDTQYF.

The V gene is TRBV11-3, the J gene TRBJ2-2; maybe TRBD2 (6 bases). Germline V lookup: CDR1 SGHNT, CDR2 YENEEA. The CDR3 runs 16 residues. Trimming cost V 2 bases and J 1 base, with 11 bases left between them. The CDR3 region is CASSLRARGNTGELFF. CDR3 bases: TGTGCCAGCAGCTTACGAGCGCGGGGGAACACCGGGGAGCTGTTTTTT.

The rearrangement links TRBV5-4 to TRBJ2-6; 7 bases agree with TRBD1. The CDR3 contains 15 residues. The germline CDR1 and CDR2 sequences are SGHNT and YYREEE (reference sequence). J gave up 4 bases and V 4 bases, and 5 bases lay outside the gene matches. The CDR3 DNA is TGTGCCAGCAGCAAACAGGGGTCCGGGGCCAACGTCCTGACTTTC. Its translation is CASSKQGSGANVLTF.

The J gene is TRBJ2-1, the V gene TRBV20-1, with D hard to call. Germline loops: CDR1 DFQATT, CDR2 SNEGSKA (reference sequence). V was pared by 7 bases and J by 6 bases, with 10 bases between. The CDR3 has 11 amino acids. CDR3 sequence: CSGALGNEQFF. The CDR3 DNA follows: TGCAGTGGCGCTCTAGGCAATGAGCAGTTCTTC.

The gene calls are TRBV5-1 and TRBJ2-7; D possibly corresponds to TRBD1 (6 bases). The V gene lost 3 bases and the J gene lost 3 bases, with 13 bases spanning the gap. Germline CDR1 SGHRS, CDR2 YFSETQ. This CDR3 contains 14 residues. CDR3 DNA sequence: TGCGCCAGCAGCTCCGGAAAGGACAGCTACGAGCAGTACTTC. It yields the protein CASSSGKDSYEQYF.

Remarks on this clone: Additional DNA sequences in this sample encode the identical CDR3. The V and J genes are TRBV9 and TRBJ2-7; 8 positions agree with TRBD2. The CDR3 loop spans 14 amino acids. In germline, CDR1 is SGDLS, CDR2 YYNGEE. J was trimmed by 4 bases and V by 0 bases; bases with no gene match: 3. The chain's CDR3 is CASSVGAGAYEQYF. The CDR3 nucleotides are TGTGCCAGCAGCGTAGGAGCGGGGGCGTACGAGCAGTACTTC.